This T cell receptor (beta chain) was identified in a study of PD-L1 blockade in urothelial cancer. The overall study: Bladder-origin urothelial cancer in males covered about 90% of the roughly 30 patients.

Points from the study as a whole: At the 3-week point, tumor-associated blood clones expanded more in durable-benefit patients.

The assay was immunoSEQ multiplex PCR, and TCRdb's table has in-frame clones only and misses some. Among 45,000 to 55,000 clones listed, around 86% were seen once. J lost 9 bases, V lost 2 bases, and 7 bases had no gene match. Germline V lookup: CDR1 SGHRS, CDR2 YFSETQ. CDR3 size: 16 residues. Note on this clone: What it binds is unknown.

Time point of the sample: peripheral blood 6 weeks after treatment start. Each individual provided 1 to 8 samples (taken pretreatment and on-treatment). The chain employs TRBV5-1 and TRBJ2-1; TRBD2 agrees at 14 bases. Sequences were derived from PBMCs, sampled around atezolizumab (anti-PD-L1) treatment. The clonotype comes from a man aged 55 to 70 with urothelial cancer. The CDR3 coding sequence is TGCGCCAGCAGCTTAAGACTAGCGGGGGGGTCGGGTGAGCAGTTCTTC. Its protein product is CASSLRLAGGSGEQFF. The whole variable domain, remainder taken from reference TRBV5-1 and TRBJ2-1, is KAGVTQTPRYLIKTRGQQVTLSCSPISGHRSVSWYQQTPGQGLQFLFEYFSETQRNKGNFPGRFSGRQFSNSRSEMNVSTLELGDSALYLCASSLRLAGGSGEQFFGPGTRLTVL.